These 28 T cell receptor beta chains share one sample of origin, sequenced in a study of cytomegalovirus exposure and HLA in healthy donors. PCR was performed using 60 Vbeta and 13 Jbeta primers. Only in-frame clones appear in the TCRdb table, and some are missing; sequencing was by immunoSEQ multiplex PCR. Of 200,000 or so clones listed, over 60% are singletons. The specimen sequenced was PBMCs. Every receptor here comes from a man aged 35 to 55 in good health and CMV-seronegative.

The chain has TRBV27 and TRBJ2-5, with 11 positions matching TRBD1. The ends lost 3 bases at V and 2 bases at J; junction bases unmatched: 2. The CDR3 totals 15 residues. Germline-derived CDR1 and CDR2 are MNHEY and SMNVEV (reference sequence). This CDR3 is CASSLGQGGQETQYF. The DNA of the CDR3 is TGTGCCAGCAGTTTGGGACAGGGGGGACAAGAGACCCAGTACTTC.

Details on this clone: One end of the junction does not line up with germline, which may come from a read error. The J gene is TRBJ2-2, the V gene TRBV4-1, with 14 bases that match TRBD2. The CDR3 is made up of 20 amino acids. Germline V gene lookup returns CDR1 MGHRA and CDR2 YSYEKL. The CDR3 nucleotides are TGCGCCAGCAGCCAAGAAAGGAGACTAGCGGGGGGGCCCCACACCGGGGTGCTGTTTTTT. This codes for CASSQERRLAGGPHTGVLFF.

The J gene is TRBJ1-1, the V gene TRBV19; 9 positions match TRBD1. Germline V gives CDR1 LNHDA, CDR2 SQIVND (reference sequence). This CDR3 region has 14 residues. V lost 5 bases to trimming and J lost 7 bases; unmatched junction nucleotides: 8. CDR3: CASSSFTGGVEAFF. CDR3 coding DNA: TGTGCCAGTAGTTCTTTCACAGGGGGCGTTGAAGCTTTCTTT.

This rearrangement joins TRBV19 to TRBJ1-5, with a tentative D call TRBD1 (5 bases). The CDR3 has 16 amino acids. Germline V lookup: CDR1 LNHDA, CDR2 SQIVND (reference sequence). V gave up 4 bases and J gave up 5 bases, with 18 bases separating them. The CDR3: CASSKGRGKMDQPQHF. DNA of the CDR3: TGTGCCAGTAGTAAAGGTCGGGGGAAGATGGATCAGCCCCAGCATTTT.

Points on this clone: Other DNA sequences in the same sample also yield this CDR3. The rearrangement uses TRBV19 and TRBJ2-7; D is unclear. The ends were cut back, 4 bases at V and 0 bases at J, with 7 bases in the middle. Germline CDR1 reads LNHDA; CDR2 reads SQIVND (reference sequence). The CDR3 has 13 residues. In nucleotides, the CDR3 is TGTGCCAGTAGTAAAGGCGGCTCCTACGAGCAGTACTTC. It codes for CASSKGGSYEQYF.

The chain joins TRBV5-4 to TRBJ2-1; 13 nucleotides align to TRBD2. Germline trimming cut 3 bases from V and 4 bases from J; bases unmatched to any gene: 4. This CDR3 region has 16 residues. Germline CDR1 reads SGHNT; CDR2 reads YYREEE (reference sequence). The CDR3 sequence: CASSSTSGGIYNEQFF. The CDR3 nucleotides are TGTGCCAGCAGCTCGACTAGCGGGGGGATTTACAATGAGCAGTTCTTC.

The chain employs TRBV18 and TRBJ2-6, with TRBD1 as a possible D gene (5 bases). V shed 3 bases and J shed 4 bases, with 10 bases lying between them. CDR1 and CDR2 (germline): KGHSH, LQKENI. CDR3 length: 15 residues. CDR3 in amino acids: CASSPAGIGANVLTF. For the CDR3, the DNA is TGTGCCAGCTCACCGGCAGGGATAGGGGCCAACGTCCTGACTTTC.

The chain couples TRBV9 to TRBJ2-3; possibly TRBD1 for D (5 bases). This CDR3 spans 15 amino acids. V was shortened by 0 bases and J by 4 bases, with 12 bases between the two germline ends. CDR1 is SGDLS, CDR2 YYNGEE, per germline. The DNA of the CDR3 is TGTGCCAGCAGCGTAGGGGTTAGCAGGGCAGATACGCAGTATTTT. It codes for CASSVGVSRADTQYF.

The rearrangement joins TRBV12-5 to TRBJ2-7, with a possible D match to TRBD1 (6 bases). CDR3 size: 19 residues. In germline, CDR1 is LGHNT, CDR2 FRNRAP. V dropped 1 base and J dropped 0 bases, with 22 bases sitting between them. For the CDR3, the DNA is TGTGCTAGTGGTTTGGCCCTAACAGGGAACGCCCAGTCCTCCTACGAGCAGTACTTC. This encodes CASGLALTGNAQSSYEQYF.

V usage is TRBV27 and J usage is TRBJ2-2; 13 bases map to TRBD2. J gave up 2 bases and V 6 bases, and 0 bases lay outside the gene matches. CDR1 and CDR2 from the germline V gene are MNHEY and SMNVEV (reference sequence). The CDR3 is 15 residues long. DNA for the CDR3: TGTGCCAGCAGGGGACTAGCGGGAAACACCGGGGAGCTGTTTTTT. Translation: CASRGLAGNTGELFF.

This clone occurred a few times. V gene TRBV4-3 combines with J gene TRBJ2-3, with no clear D. Germline assignment: CDR1 LGHNA and CDR2 YSLEER. This CDR3 region has 14 residues. Trimming left V 1 base short and J 0 bases short, with 5 bases between. The CDR3: CASSQAGSTDTQYF. The DNA for the CDR3 is TGCGCCAGCAGCCAAGCTGGCAGCACAGATACGCAGTATTTT.

The V call is TRBV10-1, the J call TRBJ1-1; D is uncertain. This CDR3 is built from 13 residues. Germline V gene lookup returns CDR1 WNHNN and CDR2 SYGVQD (reference sequence). V gave up 4 bases and J gave up 0 bases, with 6 bases separating them. CDR3 region: CASSAHLNTEAFF. CDR3 DNA: TGCGCCAGCAGTGCACACCTGAACACTGAAGCTTTCTTT.

J is TRBJ2-1 and V is TRBV6-6, with 9 nucleotides matching TRBD2. Germline CDR1 MNHNY, CDR2 SVGAGI (reference sequence). The J segment lost 2 bases and the V segment lost 5 bases, leaving 7 bases of the junction unmatched. The CDR3 spans 16 residues. This CDR3 reads CASSLSGRGPYNEQFF. CDR3 DNA: TGTGCCAGCAGTCTTAGCGGGAGAGGGCCCTACAATGAGCAGTTCTTC.

The CDR3 DNA sequence: TGTGCCAGCAGCCCACACAGGGAAGAGACCCAGTACTTC. Its translation is CASSPHREETQYF. The chain recombines TRBV7-3 with TRBJ2-5, with D tentatively TRBD1 (6 bases). V was clipped by 5 bases and J by 3 bases, with 10 bases between them. Per the germline V gene, CDR1 is SGHTA and CDR2 is FQGTGA. This CDR3 has 13 amino acids.

The chain is built from TRBV19 and TRBJ2-3; D remains ambiguous. Trimming left V 3 bases short and J 6 bases short, with 7 bases between. CDR1 is LNHDA, CDR2 SQIVND, per germline (reference sequence). This CDR3 has 12 amino acids. CDR3 residues: CASSILADTQYF. CDR3 DNA: TGTGCCAGTAGTATCCTTGCGGATACGCAGTATTTT.

DNA of the CDR3: TGTGCCAGCAGTTACCCCCGGGACAACTACAATGAGCAGTTCTTC. This translates into CASSYPRDNYNEQFF. The rearrangement links TRBV27 to TRBJ2-1, with a weak D call TRBD1 (6 bases). The V gene lost 4 bases and the J gene lost 3 bases, with 13 bases spanning the gap. This CDR3 is built from 15 residues. CDR1 is MNHEY and CDR2 is SMNVEV in the germline V gene (reference sequence).

V usage is TRBV19 and J usage is TRBJ1-4, with D maybe TRBD1 (5 bases). Germline V gene lookup returns CDR1 LNHDA and CDR2 SQIVND (reference sequence). V lost 1 base, J lost 13 bases, and 13 bases lay in between. The CDR3 is 13 residues long. The CDR3 DNA reads as TGTGCCAGTAGTATAGGGCCAGGGCGTCGACTGTTTTTT. It is translated as CASSIGPGRRLFF.

The rearrangement uses TRBV2 and TRBJ2-3, with 7 bases lining up with TRBD1. V gave up 3 bases and J gave up 6 bases; unmatched junction bases: 9. Per the germline V gene, CDR1 is SNHLY and CDR2 is FYNNEI. The CDR3 sequence is 15 residues long. CDR3 residues: CASSDPAGGGDTQYF. Here the CDR3 DNA reads TGTGCCAGCAGTGACCCTGCAGGGGGTGGGGATACGCAGTATTTT.

J is TRBJ2-1 and V is TRBV19; TRBD1 aligns across 11 bases. The CDR3 loop spans 17 amino acids. V gave up 3 bases and J gave up 3 bases; unmatched junction bases: 7. The germline CDR1 and CDR2 sequences are LNHDA and SQIVND (reference sequence). CDR3 sequence reads: CASSISGTGGVYNEQFF. In nucleotides, the CDR3 is TGTGCCAGTAGTATTTCCGGGACAGGGGGGGTCTACAATGAGCAGTTCTTC.

The chain couples TRBV29-1 to TRBJ2-7; perhaps TRBD2 as D (5 bases). Germline CDR1 and CDR2: SQVTM and ANQGSEA. This CDR3 is 12 amino acids long. V was trimmed by 1 base and J by 5 bases, leaving 9 bases between them. The CDR3 loop is CSVEGRRDEQYF. The CDR3 region has the DNA TGCAGCGTTGAAGGTCGGCGGGACGAGCAGTACTTC.

The DNA of the CDR3 is TGTGCCAGCAGCATAGGACAGGCCTACGAGCAGTACTTC. Translating it yields CASSIGQAYEQYF. The chain is built from TRBV6-6 and TRBJ2-7; TRBD1 matches at 7 bases. Trimming removed 6 bases from V and 2 bases from J; junction bases left unmatched: 4. CDR3 length: 13 residues. Germline V CDR1 and CDR2: MNHNY, SVGAGI (reference sequence).

This clone was counted a single time. The V and J genes are TRBV14 and TRBJ2-1; TRBD1 matches at 7 bases. Trimming at V came to 4 bases and at J to 9 bases, leaving 6 bases not matched to a gene. Germline assignment: CDR1 SGHDN and CDR2 FVKESK. The CDR3 extends over 13 amino acids. The CDR3 sequence: CASSLRQGFEQFF. Written as DNA, the CDR3 is TGTGCCAGCAGCCTCCGACAGGGTTTTGAGCAGTTCTTC.

This rearrangement joins TRBV28 to TRBJ1-2; TRBD1 matches 7 bases. The CDR3 is made up of 12 amino acids. Unmatched junction bases numbered 7, after V lost 7 bases and J lost 8 bases. CDR1 MDHEN and CDR2 SYDVKM come from the germline V gene. DNA for the CDR3: TGTGCCAGCATATACAGGGGAGGAGGCTACACCTTC. As protein: CASIYRGGGYTF.

V usage is TRBV18 and J usage is TRBJ1-1; 9 nucleotides align to TRBD1. This CDR3 contains 17 residues. V shed 1 base, J shed 5 bases, and the junction held 11 bases outside the gene matches. Germline-derived CDR1 and CDR2 are KGHSH and LQKENI. The CDR3 sequence is CASSPQEVQGARTEAFF. DNA of the CDR3: TGTGCCAGCTCACCACAGGAGGTACAGGGGGCGAGGACTGAAGCTTTCTTT.

The V call is TRBV20-1, the J call TRBJ1-2; D uncertain. This CDR3 comprises 11 residues. V was shortened by 6 bases and J by 5 bases, with 10 bases between the two germline ends. From germline, CDR1 is DFQATT and CDR2 SNEGSKA (reference sequence). The CDR3 reads CSASGPYGYTF. Here the CDR3 DNA reads TGCAGTGCCTCCGGTCCGTATGGCTACACCTTC.

The rearrangement links TRBV7-3 to TRBJ1-1, with D possibly matching TRBD1 (5 bases). CDR3 length equals 15 residues. Per the germline V gene, CDR1 is SGHTA and CDR2 is FQGTGA. The V gene lost 4 bases and the J gene lost 2 bases, with 14 bases spanning the gap. The CDR3 nucleotides are TGTGCCAGCAGCTCTACCTCGGACATTAACACTGAAGCTTTCTTT. It is translated as CASSSTSDINTEAFF. Full variable domain (outside the CDR3, taken from reference TRBV7-3 and TRBJ1-1): GAGVSQTPSNKVTEKGKYVELRCDPISGHTALYWYRQSLGQGPEFLIYFQGTGAADDSGLPNDRFFAVRPEGSVSTLKIQRTERGDSAVYLCASSSTSDINTEAFFGQGTRLTVV.

This clone was detected once. V usage is TRBV10-2 and J usage is TRBJ1-2; 8 bases fit TRBD1. Per germline, CDR1 WSHSY and CDR2 SAAADI. The CDR3 length is 14 residues. After removal of 3 bases from V and 3 bases from J, the junction contained 3 bases not matched to a gene. DNA of the CDR3: TGCGCCAGCAGTGATGGACAGGGATACTATGGCTACACCTTC. This translates into CASSDGQGYYGYTF.

The V call is TRBV4-2, the J call TRBJ1-1, with TRBD1 identical over 7 bases. The germline V gene has CDR1 LGHNA and CDR2 YNFKEQ. This CDR3 is built from 17 residues. V lost 4 bases and J lost 5; bases outside the gene matches: 16. The CDR3 region is CASSPHVTGSSLTEAFF. As DNA, the CDR3 is TGTGCCAGCAGCCCGCACGTGACAGGGAGTAGTTTAACTGAAGCTTTCTTT.